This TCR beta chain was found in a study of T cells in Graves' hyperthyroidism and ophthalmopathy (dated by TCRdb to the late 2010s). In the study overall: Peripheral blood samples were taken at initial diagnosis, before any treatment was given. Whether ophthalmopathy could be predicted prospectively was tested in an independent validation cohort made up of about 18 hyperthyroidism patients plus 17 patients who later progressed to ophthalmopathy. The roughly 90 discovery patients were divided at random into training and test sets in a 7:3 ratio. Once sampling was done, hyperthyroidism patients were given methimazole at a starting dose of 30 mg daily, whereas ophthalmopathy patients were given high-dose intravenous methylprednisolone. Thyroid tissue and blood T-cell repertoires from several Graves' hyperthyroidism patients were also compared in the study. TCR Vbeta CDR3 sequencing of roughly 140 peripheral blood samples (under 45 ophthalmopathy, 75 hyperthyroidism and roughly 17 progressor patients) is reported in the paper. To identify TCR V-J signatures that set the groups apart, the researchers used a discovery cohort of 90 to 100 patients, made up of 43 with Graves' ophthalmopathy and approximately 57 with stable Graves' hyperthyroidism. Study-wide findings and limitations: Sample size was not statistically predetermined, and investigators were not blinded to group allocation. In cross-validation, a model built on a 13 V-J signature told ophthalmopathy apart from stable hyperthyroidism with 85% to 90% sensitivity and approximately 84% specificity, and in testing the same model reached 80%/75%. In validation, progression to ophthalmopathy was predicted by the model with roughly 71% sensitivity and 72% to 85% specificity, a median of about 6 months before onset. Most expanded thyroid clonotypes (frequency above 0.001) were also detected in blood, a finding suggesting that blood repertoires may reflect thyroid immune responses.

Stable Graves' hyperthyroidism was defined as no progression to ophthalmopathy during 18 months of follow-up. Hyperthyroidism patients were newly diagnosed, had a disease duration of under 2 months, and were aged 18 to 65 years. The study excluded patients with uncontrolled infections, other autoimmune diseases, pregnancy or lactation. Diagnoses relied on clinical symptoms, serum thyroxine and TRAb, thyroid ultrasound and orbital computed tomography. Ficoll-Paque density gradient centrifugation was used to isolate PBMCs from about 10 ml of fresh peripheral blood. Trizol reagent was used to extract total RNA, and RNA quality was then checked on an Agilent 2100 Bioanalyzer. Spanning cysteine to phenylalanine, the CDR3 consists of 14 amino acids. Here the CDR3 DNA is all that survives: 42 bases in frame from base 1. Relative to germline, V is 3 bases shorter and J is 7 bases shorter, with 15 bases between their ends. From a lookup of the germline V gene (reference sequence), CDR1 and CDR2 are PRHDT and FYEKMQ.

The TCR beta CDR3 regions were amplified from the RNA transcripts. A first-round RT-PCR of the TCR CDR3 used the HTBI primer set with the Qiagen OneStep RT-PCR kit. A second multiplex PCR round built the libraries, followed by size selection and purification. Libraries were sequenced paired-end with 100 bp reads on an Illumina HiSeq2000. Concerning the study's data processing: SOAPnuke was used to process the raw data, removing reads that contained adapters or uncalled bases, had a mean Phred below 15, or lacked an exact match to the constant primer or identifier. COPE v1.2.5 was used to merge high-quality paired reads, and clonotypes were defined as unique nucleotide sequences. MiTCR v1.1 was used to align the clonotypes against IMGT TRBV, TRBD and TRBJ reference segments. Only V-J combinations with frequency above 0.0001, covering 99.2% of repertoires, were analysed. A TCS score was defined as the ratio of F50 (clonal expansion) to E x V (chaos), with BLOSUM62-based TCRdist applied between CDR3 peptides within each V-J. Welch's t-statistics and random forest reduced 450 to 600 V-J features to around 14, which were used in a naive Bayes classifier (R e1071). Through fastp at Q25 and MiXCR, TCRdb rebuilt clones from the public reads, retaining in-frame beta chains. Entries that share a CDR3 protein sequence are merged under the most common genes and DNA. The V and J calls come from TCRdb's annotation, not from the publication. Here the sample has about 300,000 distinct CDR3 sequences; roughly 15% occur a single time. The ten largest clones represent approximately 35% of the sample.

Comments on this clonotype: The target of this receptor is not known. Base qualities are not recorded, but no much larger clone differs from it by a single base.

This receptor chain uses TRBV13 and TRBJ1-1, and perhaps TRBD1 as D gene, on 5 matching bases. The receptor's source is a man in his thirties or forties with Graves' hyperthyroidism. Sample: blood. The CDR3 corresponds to CASSFGRVAREAFF. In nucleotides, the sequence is TGTGCCAGCAGCTTTGGCAGGGTGGCCCGTGAAGCTTTCTTT. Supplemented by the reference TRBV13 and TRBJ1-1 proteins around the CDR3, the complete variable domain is AAGVIQSPRHLIKEKRETATLKCYPIPRHDTVYWYQQGPGQDPQFLISFYEKMQSDKGSIPDRFSAQQFSDYHSELNMSSLELGDSALYFCASSFGRVAREAFFGQGTRLTVV.